Below are 3 T cell receptor beta chains sequenced from a single sample in a study of shared clonotypes between healthy human individuals. The method was immunoSEQ multiplex PCR; TCRdb's version includes in-frame clones alone and lacks a portion of them. This table has about 490,000 clones, around 79% appearing once. The sample comprised PBMCs. Every receptor here comes from a woman between 40 and 50 years old in good health. Some clones in this sample may be carry-over from other donors' samples.

Notes on this clone: This clone may be a read error of a much larger clone one base away. In the same sample, other DNA sequences code for this CDR3. The J gene is TRBJ2-5, the V gene TRBV28; D unclear. The V gene's germline CDR1 is MDHEN and CDR2 SYDVKM. The length of the CDR3 is 12 residues. Trimming took off 5 bases at V and 7 bases at J, with 11 bases between the two ends. CDR3 residues: CASSPILRTQYF. The CDR3 DNA is TGTGCCAGCAGTCCCATTCTGAGGACCCAGTACTTC.

The V gene is TRBV4-2, the J gene TRBJ2-3, with 11 bases fitting TRBD2. The CDR3 consists of 19 residues. The J segment lost 0 bases and the V segment lost 0 bases, leaving 8 bases of the junction unmatched. Per germline, CDR1 LGHNA and CDR2 YNFKEQ. CDR3 amino acids: CASSQELAGGPTSTDTQYF. The CDR3 bases are TGTGCCAGCAGCCAAGAGCTAGCGGGAGGTCCGACTAGCACAGATACGCAGTATTTT.

The gene calls are TRBV10-3 and TRBJ2-7, with 16 nucleotides matching TRBD2. The CDR3 length is 16 residues. Germline V CDR1 and CDR2: ENHRY, SYGVKD. Losses at the gene ends were 7 bases for V and 4 bases for J; bases not matched to a gene: 7. CDR3 nucleotides: TGTGCCATCACCGGGACTAGCGGGAGGGCCCTATACGAGCAGTACTTC. As protein: CAITGTSGRALYEQYF.